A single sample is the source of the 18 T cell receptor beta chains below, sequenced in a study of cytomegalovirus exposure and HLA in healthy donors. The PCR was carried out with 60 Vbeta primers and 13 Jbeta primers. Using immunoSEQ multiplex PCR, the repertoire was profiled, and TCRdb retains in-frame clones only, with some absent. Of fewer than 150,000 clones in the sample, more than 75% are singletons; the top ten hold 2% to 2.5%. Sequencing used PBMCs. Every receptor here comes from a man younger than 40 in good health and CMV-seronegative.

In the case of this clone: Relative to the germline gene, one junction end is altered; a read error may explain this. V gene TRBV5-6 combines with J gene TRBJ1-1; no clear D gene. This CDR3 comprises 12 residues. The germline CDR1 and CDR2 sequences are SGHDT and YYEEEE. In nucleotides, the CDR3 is TGTGCCAGCAGCCCCGGCTCCACTGGAGCTCTCTTT. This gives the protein CASSPGSTGALF.

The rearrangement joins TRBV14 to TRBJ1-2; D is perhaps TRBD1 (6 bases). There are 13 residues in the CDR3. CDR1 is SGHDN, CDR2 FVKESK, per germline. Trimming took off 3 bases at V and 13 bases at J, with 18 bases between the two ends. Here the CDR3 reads CASSHRVVGGITF. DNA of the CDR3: TGTGCCAGCAGCCATCGAGTTGTAGGGGGAATCACCTTC.

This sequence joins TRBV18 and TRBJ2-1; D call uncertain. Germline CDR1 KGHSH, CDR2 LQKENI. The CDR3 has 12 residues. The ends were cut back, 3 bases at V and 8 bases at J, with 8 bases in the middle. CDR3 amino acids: CASSPQLDEQFF. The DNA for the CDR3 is TGTGCCAGCTCACCCCAACTCGATGAGCAGTTCTTC. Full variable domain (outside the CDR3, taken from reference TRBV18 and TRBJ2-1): NAGVMQNPRHLVRRRGQEARLRCSPMKGHSHVYWYRQLPEEGLKFMVYLQKENIIDESGMPKERFSAEFPKEGPSILRIQQVVRGDSAAYFCASSPQLDEQFFGPGTRLTVL.

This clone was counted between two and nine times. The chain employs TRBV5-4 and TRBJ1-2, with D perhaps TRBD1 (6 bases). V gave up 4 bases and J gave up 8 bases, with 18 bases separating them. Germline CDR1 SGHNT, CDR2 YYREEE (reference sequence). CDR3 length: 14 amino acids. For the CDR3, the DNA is TGTGCCAGCAGCGTCAAGGGGGGGCGGGAAGGCTACACCTTC. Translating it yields CASSVKGGREGYTF.

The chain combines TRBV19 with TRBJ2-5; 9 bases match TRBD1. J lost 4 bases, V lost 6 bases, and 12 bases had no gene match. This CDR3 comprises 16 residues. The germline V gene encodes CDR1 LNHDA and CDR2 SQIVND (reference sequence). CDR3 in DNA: TGTGCCAGTAGCCGACGACCGGGACAGGGTAGAGAGACCCAGTACTTC. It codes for CASSRRPGQGRETQYF.

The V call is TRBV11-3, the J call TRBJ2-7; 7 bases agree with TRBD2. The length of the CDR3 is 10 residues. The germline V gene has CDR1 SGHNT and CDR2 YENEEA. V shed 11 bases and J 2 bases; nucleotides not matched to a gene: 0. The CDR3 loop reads CAGGAYEQYF. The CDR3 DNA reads TGTGCCGGGGGGGCCTACGAGCAGTACTTC.

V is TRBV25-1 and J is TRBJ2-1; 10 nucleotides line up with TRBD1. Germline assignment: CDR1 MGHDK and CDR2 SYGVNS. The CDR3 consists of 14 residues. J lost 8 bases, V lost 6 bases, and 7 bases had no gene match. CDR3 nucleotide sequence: TGTGCCAGCAGCCCGGGACAGGGGATGGATGAGCAGTTCTTC. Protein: CASSPGQGMDEQFF.

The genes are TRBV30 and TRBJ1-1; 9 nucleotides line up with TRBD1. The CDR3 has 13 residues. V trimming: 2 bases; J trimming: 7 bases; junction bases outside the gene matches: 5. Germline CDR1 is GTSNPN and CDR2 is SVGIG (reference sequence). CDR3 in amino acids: CAWSRGQGVEAFF. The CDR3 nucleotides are TGTGCCTGGAGTAGGGGACAGGGCGTTGAAGCTTTCTTT.

In DNA, the CDR3 is TGTGCCAGCAGCCCCCCGACAGGGTCCGTCGTCCTGACTTTC. Its translation is CASSPPTGSVVLTF. The V call is TRBV9, the J call TRBJ2-6; 7 bases line up with TRBD1. V gave up 4 bases and J gave up 12 bases; unmatched junction bases: 10. The CDR3 runs to 14 residues. The germline CDR1 and CDR2 sequences are SGDLS and YYNGEE.

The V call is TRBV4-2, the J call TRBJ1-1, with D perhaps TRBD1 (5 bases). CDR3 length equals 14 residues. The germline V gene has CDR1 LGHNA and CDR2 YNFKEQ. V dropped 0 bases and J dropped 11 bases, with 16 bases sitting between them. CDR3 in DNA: TGTGCCAGCAGCCAAGATGTGGACACGGGGGAGGCTTTCTTT. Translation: CASSQDVDTGEAFF.

As DNA, the CDR3 is TGCAGCGTTGGGGGGACAGGGGGACTCGGCGAGCAGTACTTC. Protein product: CSVGGTGGLGEQYF. The V gene is TRBV29-1, the J gene TRBJ2-5; 11 nucleotides align to TRBD1. The J call is uncertain, as TRBJ2-7 better fits the DNA end. Germline V gene lookup returns CDR1 SQVTM and CDR2 ANQGSEA. CDR3 length: 14 residues.

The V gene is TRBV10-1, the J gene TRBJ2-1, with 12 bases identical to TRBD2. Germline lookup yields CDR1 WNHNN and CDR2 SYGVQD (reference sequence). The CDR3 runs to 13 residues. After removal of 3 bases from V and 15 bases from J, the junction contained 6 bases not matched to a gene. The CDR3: CASSDTTSGSMFF. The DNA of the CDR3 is TGCGCCAGCAGTGATACGACTAGCGGGAGTATGTTCTTC.

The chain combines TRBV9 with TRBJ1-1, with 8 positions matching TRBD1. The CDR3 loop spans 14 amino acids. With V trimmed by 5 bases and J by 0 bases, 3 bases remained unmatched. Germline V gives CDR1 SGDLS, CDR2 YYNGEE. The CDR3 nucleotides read TGTGCCAGCAGTCGGACAGGGATGAACACTGAAGCTTTCTTT. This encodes CASSRTGMNTEAFF. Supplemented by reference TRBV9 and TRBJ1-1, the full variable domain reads DSGVTQTPKHLITATGQRVTLRCSPRSGDLSVYWYQQSLDQGLQFLIQYYNGEERAKGNILERFSAQQFPDLHSELNLSSLELGDSALYFCASSRTGMNTEAFFGQGTRLTVV.

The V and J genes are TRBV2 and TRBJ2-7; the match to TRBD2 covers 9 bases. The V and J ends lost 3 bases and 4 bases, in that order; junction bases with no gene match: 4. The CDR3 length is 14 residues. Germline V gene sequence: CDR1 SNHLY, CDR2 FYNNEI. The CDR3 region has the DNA TGTGCCAGCAGTGAGTCAGCGGGAGGTTACGAGCAGTACTTC. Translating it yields CASSESAGGYEQYF.

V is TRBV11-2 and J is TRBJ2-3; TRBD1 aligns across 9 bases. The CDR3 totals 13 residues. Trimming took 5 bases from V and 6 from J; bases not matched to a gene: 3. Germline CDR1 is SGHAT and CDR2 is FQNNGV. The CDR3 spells CASSPGTGDTQYF. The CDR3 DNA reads TGTGCCAGCAGCCCTGGGACAGGGGATACGCAGTATTTT.

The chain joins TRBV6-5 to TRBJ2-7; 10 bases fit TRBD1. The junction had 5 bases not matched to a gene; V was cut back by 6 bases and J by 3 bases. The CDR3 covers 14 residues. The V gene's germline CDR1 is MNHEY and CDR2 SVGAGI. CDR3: CASRTGTGDYEQYF. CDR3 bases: TGTGCCAGCAGGACCGGGACAGGGGACTACGAGCAGTACTTC.

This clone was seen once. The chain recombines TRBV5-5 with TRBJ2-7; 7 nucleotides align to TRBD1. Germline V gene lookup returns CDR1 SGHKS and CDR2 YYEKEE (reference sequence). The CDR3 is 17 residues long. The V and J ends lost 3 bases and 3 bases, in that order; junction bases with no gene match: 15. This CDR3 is CASSSGTVTGSVYEQYF. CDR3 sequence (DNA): TGTGCCAGCAGCTCCGGGACAGTAACCGGGTCGGTCTACGAGCAGTACTTC.

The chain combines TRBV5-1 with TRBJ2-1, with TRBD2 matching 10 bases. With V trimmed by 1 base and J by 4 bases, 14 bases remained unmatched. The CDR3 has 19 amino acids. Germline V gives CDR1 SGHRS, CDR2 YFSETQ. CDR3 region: CASSLSSSSGSVRYNEQFF. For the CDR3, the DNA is TGCGCCAGCAGCTTGAGTAGCTCTAGCGGGAGTGTGAGGTACAATGAGCAGTTCTTC.